This TCR beta chain was found in a study of blood T cells in healthy people across ages. Overall study findings and caveats: Possibly confounding the expanded clonotype changes was the fact that donor CMV status was unknown. Because sorting was not performed, PBMCs prevented conclusive naive versus antigen-experienced comparison. Relative to aged donors, long-lived donors carried more naive CD4+ cells and displayed higher diversity.

For the second PCR, which ran for about 7 to 12 cycles, a sample-barcoded 5' primer and a J-beta primer mix were used. Every molecule of cDNA carried a tag from a template-switch adaptor with 12 random nucleotides. From the 5' RACE reads, TCRdb called clonotypes with MiXCR, one entry per CDR3 protein. The sample records nearly 1 million distinct CDR3 sequences, 51% being singletons. Turning to this clonotype: The antigen remains undetermined.

In germline, CDR1 is SGHVS, CDR2 FNYEAQ. There are 14 residues in the CDR3. V was pared by 4 bases and J by 0 bases, with 3 bases of the junction left unmatched. The chain recombines TRBV7-6 with TRBJ2-7, with 7 positions matching TRBD2. Sequencing input: blood. The sequence came from a woman aged 55-69 years in good health. CDR3 nucleotide sequence: TGTGCCAGCAGCTCCGCTAGCGGCTCCTACGAGCAGTACTTC. Translation: CASSSASGSYEQYF.